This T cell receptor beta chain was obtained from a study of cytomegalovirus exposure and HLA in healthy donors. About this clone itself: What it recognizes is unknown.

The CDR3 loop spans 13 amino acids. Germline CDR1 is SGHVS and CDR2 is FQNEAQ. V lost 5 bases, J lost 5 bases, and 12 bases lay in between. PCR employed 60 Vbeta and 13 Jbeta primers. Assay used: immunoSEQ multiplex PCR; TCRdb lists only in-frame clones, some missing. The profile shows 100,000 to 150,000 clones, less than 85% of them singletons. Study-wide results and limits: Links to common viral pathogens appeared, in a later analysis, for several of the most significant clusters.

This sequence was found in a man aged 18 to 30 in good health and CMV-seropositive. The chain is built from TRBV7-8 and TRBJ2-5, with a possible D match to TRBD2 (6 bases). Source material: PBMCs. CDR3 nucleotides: TGTGCCAGCAGCCCGGACCGGGGGGAGACCCAGTACTTC. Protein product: CASSPDRGETQYF. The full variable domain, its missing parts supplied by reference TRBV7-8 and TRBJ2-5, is GAGVSQSPRYKVAKRGQDVALRCDPISGHVSLFWYQQALGQGPEFLTYFQNEAQLDKSGLPSDRFFAERPEGSVSTLKIQRTQQEDSAVYLCASSPDRGETQYFGPGTRLLVL.